The clone carrying this TCR beta chain was counted between two and nine times. As yet, its antigen is unknown. The sample is drawn from a study of beta chain features in type 1 diabetes. Per the germline V gene, CDR1 is SGHTA and CDR2 is FQGTGA. The CDR3 contains 15 residues. V dropped 5 bases and J dropped 4; count of bases not matched to a gene: 9. The sequenced template was cDNA made from the entire isolated RNA. Sequencing used immunoSEQ multiplex PCR; TCRdb keeps in-frame clones, though not all of them. The sample holds 900,000 or so clones; around a sixth are singletons and the top ten take 0.02% to 0.025%. Study results and limitations: The analysis here could not establish whether HLA type shapes TCRB rearrangement. Within each of all four CD4+ subsets, Type 1 diabetes patients had TCRB CDR3s that were moderately but significantly shorter.

This receptor was taken from a woman in her late teens or twenties in good health. The chain combines TRBV7-3 with TRBJ2-3, with TRBD2 matching over 7 bases. Sequenced input: naive CD4+ T cells from blood. The CDR3 nucleotides are TGTGCCAGCAGCAGTGGGACTACCCGTCCAGATACGCAGTATTTT. It specifies CASSSGTTRPDTQYF. The whole variable domain, filled in from reference TRBV7-3 and TRBJ2-3, reads GAGVSQTPSNKVTEKGKYVELRCDPISGHTALYWYRQSLGQGPEFLIYFQGTGAADDSGLPNDRFFAVRPEGSVSTLKIQRTERGDSAVYLCASSSGTTRPDTQYFGPGTRLTVL.